This T cell receptor (beta chain) was identified in a study of T cells and Merkel cell carcinoma outcomes. Here immunoSEQ multiplex PCR was the method, and the copy in TCRdb shows in-frame clones only, minus some. The repertoire holds 4,000 to 5,000 clones, around 92% seen once, with 1.7% in the top ten. This CDR3 is built from 16 residues. The V gene's germline CDR1 is MNHNY and CDR2 SVGAGI (reference sequence). Trimming stripped 7 bases from V and 2 bases from J, with 17 bases between. This TCR was recovered from a human donor with Merkel cell carcinoma. V and J are TRBV6-6 and TRBJ2-2, with TRBD2 as a possible D gene (6 bases). Sequencing was carried out using tumor tissue from Merkel cell carcinoma. The CDR3 DNA is TGTGCCAGCATCTGGGGGGATAAAGTTAACACCGGGGAGCTGTTTTTT. Translated, it gives CASIWGDKVNTGELFF.